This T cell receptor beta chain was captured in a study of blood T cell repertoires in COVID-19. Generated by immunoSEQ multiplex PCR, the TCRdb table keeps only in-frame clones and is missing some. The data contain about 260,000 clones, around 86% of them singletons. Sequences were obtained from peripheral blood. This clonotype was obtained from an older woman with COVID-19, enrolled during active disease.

CDR3 sequence: CASSLGLAGGQNEQFF. CDR3 in DNA: TGTGCCAGCAGTTTAGGACTAGCGGGAGGGCAGAATGAGCAGTTCTTC. The chain has TRBV28 and TRBJ2-1; 15 bases match TRBD2. The CDR3 contains 16 residues. The V gene end was trimmed by 2 bases and the J gene end by 7 bases; junction bases not matched to a gene: 3. Per germline, CDR1 MDHEN and CDR2 SYDVKM.